The T cell receptor beta chain described here comes from a study of shared clonotypes between healthy human individuals (dated by TCRdb to 2019 to 2021). Background on the whole study: The cohort included three men and a couple of women between 18 and 49 years of age. Libraries were prepared and TCR repertoires were sequenced by different laboratories using diverse techniques, in order to increase sequencing depth and limit assay-specific biases. The study deeply sequenced blood TCR repertoires of about 5 healthy adults to estimate repertoire size and the extent of clonotype sharing between individuals. For each donor, three plates each were used for CD4 naive and CD4 memory, two plates were used for CD8 naive, and one plate was used for CD8 memory. Leukapheresis yielded between about 0.85 and 9 billion PBMCs per donor. What the research found in general, with its limitations: Pairwise subsampling led to the expectation that sequencing depth would affect the degree of clonotype sharing among donors. Larger estimated clonotype richness was generally found for naive subsets than for memory subsets. Clonotypes shared by all four sorted-subset donors showed higher generation probabilities than non-shared clonotypes. Sampling was limited to blood, and TCR repertoires in tissue likely differ from TCR repertoires in blood. Rarefaction of sorted-subset datasets indicated incomplete sequencing despite the large sequencing depth. When several donors were compared, the shared fraction of clonotypes was around 5.1% for naive CD4, 3.5% for naive CD8, more than 2% for memory CD4, and 0.35% to 0.5% for memory CD8. The small number of donors limited the genetic and exposure-history diversity represented.

CD8 naive samples consisted of CD45RO-negative cells that were positively selected for CCR7, yielding a CD45RA+CCR7+ population without TemRA cells. Healthy HIV-negative adults with no recently reported acute infections or vaccinations were included as donors. Every donor was a Caucasian adult residing in Nashville, Tennessee, USA. Blood was obtained by leukapheresis, after which PBMCs were separated by Ficoll-Histopaque density gradient centrifugation and cryopreserved in liquid nitrogen vapor phase. Analytical flow cytometry was used to check the purity and quantity of every magnetically sorted T cell population. Genomic DNA was isolated from each sorted fraction and quantified by UV absorbance on a Nanodrop 2000c. About this clone: Its antigen is unknown. There are no base qualities to consult, and no much larger clone falls within one base.

Using the deep immunoSEQ assay, TCR CDR3 regions were amplified from genomic DNA by multiplex PCR. Extracted genomic DNA from each cell subset was distributed evenly across all wells of several immunoSEQ 96-well plates, and each plate was treated as a replicate. For sorted subsets, about 200 ng genomic DNA, equal to 25,000 to 35,000 T cell genomes, was loaded into each replicate PCR. The purified libraries were quantified using a Qubit 3.0 fluorometer, sized with a Bioanalyzer 2100, and then quantified again using the KAPA Library Quantification kit. Each immunoSEQ 96-well plate was sequenced on its own single-read 150-cycle Illumina NextSeq 550 flow cell. The published analysis was carried out like this. Because only junctional sequences without quality scores were contained in the immunoSEQ output, filtering matching that applied to full-length reads could not be performed. To assign V/J genes and CDR3, sequences were annotated against IMGT germline references using PyIR, a Python wrapper for IgBLAST v1.9. Any read was removed if the V/J assignment was weak (E-value above 1e-6), the CDR3 was missing, or the read contained stop codons, out-of-frame junctions, or ambiguous translated residues. V3J clonotypes were defined by identical inferred V gene, J gene, and CDR3 amino acid sequence. To compute the percentage overlap between repertoires, the number of shared unique clonotypes was divided by the size of the smaller repertoire. Repertoire richness was assessed with RTK rarefaction, the Chao1 estimator, and Recon v2.1 estimates of unobserved clonotypes. OLGA was used to compute generation probabilities for all TCRbeta clonotypes that the gDNA method yielded from a few donors. What TCRdb holds here is the immuneACCESS table cut down to in-frame rearrangements. Part of the clones is not present; checked against another copy, under half of the missing clones reflect an unresolved V gene, and the others are unexplained. For V, J and clone size, that table is used; D and trimming come from the DNA. The sample table holds about 2.1 million clones, of which 80% to 95% were seen once. About 1.7% of the sample goes to the ten largest clones.

From the cysteine up to the phenylalanine, the CDR3 has a length of 14 residues. The CDR3 DNA has 42 bases and is translated from base 1. The CDR1 and CDR2 encoded by the germline V gene (reference sequence) are LNHDA and SQIVND. The junction shows trimming of 7 bases on V and 7 bases on J, and the gene matches do not reach 12 bases of it. The V and J genes are TRBV19 and TRBJ1-1, with 7 bases in between that match TRBD1. Sequencing was carried out using naive CD8+ T cells from PBMCs. In the paper's terms, the cell subset or site label means: CD45RA+CCR7+. The clonotype was recovered from a man between 18 and 35 years old in good health. Some clones in this sample may be carry-over from other donors' samples. The CDR3 region has the sequence CASNTLQGIGEAFF. In nucleotides, the sequence is TGTGCCAGTAACACGTTACAGGGGATTGGTGAAGCTTTCTTT.